The 32 T cell receptor beta chains below come from one sample, sequenced in a study of T-cell memory formation after mild COVID-19. TCRdb itself ran the 5' RACE reads through MiXCR, one entry per CDR3 protein. This table holds under 600,000 distinct CDR3 sequences, roughly 21% found once. The specimen was PBMCs or a T cell subset sorted from them (not recorded which). These receptors all stem from an adult woman who had mild COVID-19 (a few samples of this study predate the infection). Cell type and time point are not known.

In DNA form, the CDR3 reads TGTGCCAGCAGCTTAGCTCCGAGCGGAATACAAGAGACCCAGTACTTC. Its translation: CASSLAPSGIQETQYF. The chain employs TRBV7-8 and TRBJ2-5; D possibly corresponds to TRBD2 (5 bases). The V end was cut by 0 bases, the J end by 2 bases, with 13 bases between. The CDR3 totals 16 residues. CDR1 SGHVS and CDR2 FQNEAQ come from the germline V gene.

This clonotype occurred a few times. The rearrangement links TRBV20-1 to TRBJ2-7; D not certain. CDR3 length: 12 amino acids. CDR1 is DFQATT, CDR2 SNEGSKA, per germline (reference sequence). With 0 bases removed from V and 6 bases from J, the gap between germline ends came to 9 bases. The CDR3, as DNA: TGCAGTGCTAGAGATATACGGATCGAGCAGTACTTC. Protein: CSARDIRIEQYF.

This clonotype has only a few counts. This rearrangement joins TRBV20-1 to TRBJ2-1; a weak D match, TRBD2 (6 bases). CDR3 length equals 13 residues. The germline gives CDR1 DFQATT, CDR2 SNEGSKA (reference sequence). Trimming removed 3 bases from V and 2 bases from J, with 8 bases in between. The CDR3 coding sequence is TGCAGTGCTAGGAGACTAGCCTACAATGAGCAGTTCTTC. It translates to CSARRLAYNEQFF.

The V gene is TRBV5-5, the J gene TRBJ2-7, with TRBD2 identical over 7 bases. From germline, CDR1 is SGHKS and CDR2 YYEKEE (reference sequence). This CDR3 region has 15 residues. Losses at the gene ends were 4 bases for V and 1 base for J; bases not matched to a gene: 8. CDR3: CASSTFSGGSYEQYF. The DNA for the CDR3 is TGTGCCAGCAGCACGTTTTCGGGGGGATCCTACGAGCAGTACTTC.

This clonotype was counted between two and nine times. V is TRBV29-1 and J is TRBJ2-1, with D possibly matching TRBD2 (5 bases). CDR1 and CDR2 (germline): SQVTM, ANQGSEA. The CDR3 is 12 amino acids. Trimming left V 5 bases short and J 9 bases short, with 14 bases between. CDR3 sequence (DNA): TGCAGCGTTACCGAGGGCCACCCTGAGCAGTTCTTC. Encoded protein: CSVTEGHPEQFF.

The chain has TRBV12-3 or TRBV12-4 and TRBJ2-1; 13 bases match TRBD2. The junction had 2 bases not matched to a gene; V was cut back by 3 bases and J by 9 bases. CDR3 length equals 14 residues. CDR3: CASSFGLAGVEQFF. CDR3 bases: TGTGCCAGCAGTTTCGGACTAGCGGGAGTTGAGCAGTTCTTC.

A few counts support this clonotype. The chain uses TRBV19 and TRBJ2-2; TRBD1 aligns across 9 bases. V gave up 7 bases and J gave up 5 bases; unmatched junction bases: 8. The CDR3 is made up of 15 amino acids. The germline V gene encodes CDR1 LNHDA and CDR2 SQIVND (reference sequence). The CDR3 reads CASKGDREGTGELFF. The CDR3, as DNA: TGTGCCAGTAAAGGGGACAGGGAAGGAACCGGGGAGCTGTTTTTT.

This clonotype came up many times. The V and J genes are TRBV5-6 and TRBJ2-5, with TRBD2 identical over 7 bases. Germline trimming cut 0 bases from V and 4 bases from J; bases unmatched to any gene: 9. Germline V CDR1 and CDR2: SGHDT, YYEEEE. This CDR3 comprises 16 residues. The CDR3 coding sequence is TGTGCCAGCAGCTTGGAGCTTCGGGGGGTCGGAGAGACCCAGTACTTC. Protein sequence: CASSLELRGVGETQYF.

This clonotype was seen just once. CDR3 DNA: TGTGCCAGCGTTTTGACAGGGGGTAGAGAGGCTTTCTTT. Its translation: CASVLTGGREAFF. This rearrangement joins TRBV2 to TRBJ1-1, with TRBD1 identical over 9 bases. This CDR3 has 13 amino acids. Germline V gives CDR1 SNHLY, CDR2 FYNNEI. V was clipped by 8 bases and J by 11 bases; unmatched bases: 12.

There are a few counts of this clonotype. The chain uses TRBV6-4 and TRBJ1-3; D is unclear. The V gene lost 0 bases and the J gene lost 8 bases, with 23 bases spanning the gap. This CDR3 spans 18 amino acids. Germline values: CDR1 MRHNA, CDR2 SNTAGT. CDR3 DNA: TGTGCCAGCAGTGACTCGAAAATGGGCGAGAAGGAAAAAGACACCATATATTTT. This gives the protein CASSDSKMGEKEKDTIYF.

The chain uses TRBV4-1 and TRBJ1-1; D not resolved. This CDR3 spans 14 amino acids. Germline V gives CDR1 MGHRA, CDR2 YSYEKL. Trimming left V 1 base short and J 3 bases short, with 9 bases between. The CDR3 loop is CASSQGAGDTEAFF. DNA of the CDR3: TGCGCCAGCAGCCAAGGAGCGGGTGACACTGAAGCTTTCTTT.

The chain combines TRBV6-5 with TRBJ1-5, with 7 bases lining up with TRBD1. This CDR3 contains 13 residues. V was pared by 5 bases and J by 5 bases, with 3 bases of the junction left unmatched. From germline, CDR1 is MNHEY and CDR2 SVGAGI. The CDR3: CASSADRDQPQHF. CDR3 in DNA: TGTGCCAGCAGTGCCGACAGGGATCAGCCCCAGCATTTT.

The CDR3 protein is CASSPRANANTGELFF. In DNA form, the CDR3 reads TGTGCCAGCAGTCCCCGTGCGAATGCGAACACCGGGGAGCTGTTTTTT. This chain links TRBV9 with TRBJ2-2; D not certain. The CDR3 has 16 amino acids. V lost 5 bases, J lost 0 bases, and 14 bases lay in between. The germline V gene has CDR1 SGDLS and CDR2 YYNGEE.

The chain recombines TRBV7-9 with TRBJ1-2, with D hard to call. Trimming left V 5 bases short and J 0 bases short, with 13 bases between. The germline V gene has CDR1 SEHNR and CDR2 FQNEAQ (reference sequence). This CDR3 is 15 amino acids long. This CDR3 is CASSPVGQANYGYTF. The CDR3 DNA follows: TGTGCCAGCAGCCCGGTCGGCCAAGCTAACTATGGCTACACCTTC.

In this sample, this clonotype turned up a few times. The chain has TRBV7-2 and TRBJ1-5; D is uncertain. Germline V gene lookup returns CDR1 SGHTA and CDR2 FQGNSA. V lost 1 base and J 6 bases, leaving 4 bases between the germline ends. This CDR3 spans 12 amino acids. CDR3 coding DNA: TGTGCCAGCAGCTTAGACCTTCAGCCCCAGCATTTT. It encodes CASSLDLQPQHF.

J is TRBJ2-1 and V is TRBV7-8; 8 nucleotides match TRBD2. The CDR3 loop spans 15 amino acids. V shed 7 bases and J 4 bases; nucleotides not matched to a gene: 9. The germline V gene has CDR1 SGHVS and CDR2 FQNEAQ. The chain's CDR3 is CASTPRGEEYNEQFF. In DNA, the CDR3 is TGTGCCAGCACCCCGCGGGGGGAGGAATACAATGAGCAGTTCTTC.

This chain links TRBV20-1 with TRBJ2-3; weak D call: TRBD2 (6 bases). The CDR3 consists of 15 residues. Germline loops: CDR1 DFQATT, CDR2 SNEGSKA (reference sequence). The germline V and J ends were trimmed by 1 base and 3 bases, with 14 bases remaining between them. For the CDR3, the DNA is TGCAGTGCTAGAGGACGGGAGTCCCTGACAGATACGCAGTATTTT. Protein: CSARGRESLTDTQYF.

The chain combines TRBV18 with TRBJ2-7; TRBD2 aligns across 8 bases. The CDR3 runs to 15 residues. Germline assignment: CDR1 KGHSH and CDR2 LQKENI. The trim removed 3 bases at V and 9 bases at J, leaving 13 bases unmatched. CDR3 sequence: CASSPPGGAGQVQYF. CDR3 nucleotide sequence: TGTGCCAGCTCACCGCCGGGGGGGGCGGGACAAGTGCAGTACTTC.

This sequence joins TRBV7-2 and TRBJ2-7, with 11 bases identical to TRBD2. The length of the CDR3 is 15 residues. Germline V CDR1 and CDR2: SGHTA, FQGNSA. J lost 6 bases, V lost 5 bases, and 9 bases had no gene match. In DNA form, the CDR3 reads TGTGCCAGCAGCCTTTCCCTAGCGGGAGGCGGCGAGCAGTACTTC. Its translation: CASSLSLAGGGEQYF.

This clonotype was seen only a few times. The J gene is TRBJ2-1, the V gene TRBV2; 12 bases are shared with TRBD2. Germline V gives CDR1 SNHLY, CDR2 FYNNEI. V lost 6 bases and J lost 4; bases outside the gene matches: 13. The CDR3 length is 18 residues. The CDR3 bases are TGTGCCAGCAGAGGACGATCTAGCGGGAGGGCCGAGTACAATGAGCAGTTCTTC. This codes for CASRGRSSGRAEYNEQFF.

This rearrangement joins TRBV29-1 to TRBJ2-7; a weak D match, TRBD1 (5 bases). Looked up from germline, CDR1 is SQVTM and CDR2 is ANQGSEA. Trimming left V 6 bases short and J 7 bases short, with 22 bases between. The CDR3 sequence is 14 residues long. The CDR3 here is CSVSRQTPPREQYF. CDR3 bases: TGCAGCGTCTCCCGACAGACACCCCCCAGGGAGCAGTACTTC.

This clonotype was observed a handful of times. The V gene is TRBV10-3, the J gene TRBJ2-6, with a possible D match to TRBD1 (5 bases). The V gene lost 10 bases and the J gene lost 0 bases, with 10 bases spanning the gap. The CDR3 contains 14 residues. Germline lookup yields CDR1 ENHRY and CDR2 SYGVKD. Here the CDR3 reads CATQGDSGANVLTF. CDR3 nucleotides: TGTGCCACCCAAGGGGACTCTGGGGCCAACGTCCTGACTTTC.

Only a few counts were recorded for this clonotype. The chain combines TRBV4-1 with TRBJ1-1; D gene uncertain. The germline V gene has CDR1 MGHRA and CDR2 YSYEKL. Trimming removed 0 bases from V and 3 bases from J, with 11 bases in between. The length of the CDR3 is 15 residues. The CDR3 loop reads CASSQEATAYTEAFF. CDR3 sequence (DNA): TGCGCCAGCAGCCAAGAAGCGACTGCTTACACTGAAGCTTTCTTT.

The rearrangement links TRBV5-1 to TRBJ1-2; tentatively, D is TRBD1 (6 bases). V was pared by 0 bases and J by 5 bases, with 14 bases between. Germline V gene data show CDR1 as SGHRS and CDR2 as YFSETQ. This CDR3 spans 15 amino acids. The CDR3 DNA reads as TGCGCCAGCAGCTTGGAAGGGGGGCGCATATATGGCTACACCTTC. This encodes CASSLEGGRIYGYTF.

This clonotype was picked up a small number of times. The rearrangement joins TRBV9 to TRBJ2-7, with D perhaps matching TRBD1 (6 bases). This CDR3 comprises 14 residues. Germline V gene sequence: CDR1 SGDLS, CDR2 YYNGEE. V lost 4 bases and J lost 4, with 15 bases in between. The CDR3 DNA follows: TGTGCCAGCAGCCCGGGTCACAGGGAGTACGAGCAGTACTTC. Encoded protein: CASSPGHREYEQYF.

The chain employs TRBV12-3 or TRBV12-4 and TRBJ2-5; D possibly corresponds to TRBD1 (6 bases). The CDR3 has 16 residues. Trimming cost V 4 bases and J 4 bases, with 19 bases left between them. The CDR3 DNA reads as TGTGCCAGCAGTTCGACTGCCAGGGGAGCTACAGAGACCCAGTACTTC. It is translated as CASSSTARGATETQYF.

The chain employs TRBV12-3 or TRBV12-4 and TRBJ1-2; unclear D gene. V lost 5 bases and J lost 5, with 12 bases in between. The CDR3 contains 13 residues. CDR3 in DNA: TGTGCCAGCAGTACCTCCGCCGGGTATGGCTACACCTTC. It codes for CASSTSAGYGYTF.

The rearrangement joins TRBV7-9 to TRBJ2-3; D call uncertain. The V end lost 4 bases, the J end lost 0 bases, and 20 bases lay between the germline ends. The CDR3 extends over 18 amino acids. Germline-derived CDR1 and CDR2 are SEHNR and FQNEAQ (reference sequence). The CDR3 loop reads CASSSSLGGDSSTDTQYF. The CDR3 DNA is TGTGCCAGCAGCTCGAGCTTGGGCGGAGACTCGAGCACAGATACGCAGTATTTT.

This clonotype has a handful of counts. This sequence joins TRBV15 and TRBJ2-1, with a possible D match to TRBD1 (6 bases). V lost 5 bases to trimming and J lost 0 bases, with 11 bases between them. Germline CDR1 LNHNV, CDR2 YYDKDF (reference sequence). The CDR3 is made up of 15 amino acids. The CDR3 reads CATSGGGTSYNEQFF. CDR3 in DNA: TGTGCCACCAGCGGGGGCGGAACCTCCTACAATGAGCAGTTCTTC.

This clonotype showed up just a few times. The chain links TRBV6-5 to TRBJ1-1; no clear D gene. Trimming removed 10 bases at V and 3 bases at J, with 9 bases between. The V gene's germline CDR1 is MNHEY and CDR2 SVGAGI. The CDR3 covers 11 residues. CDR3: CATQGYTEAFF. Written as DNA, the CDR3 is TGTGCCACCCAAGGATACACTGAAGCTTTCTTT.

This clonotype has only a few counts. This chain uses TRBV27 with TRBJ1-2; no clear D. Trimming removed 2 bases from V and 2 bases from J, with 6 bases in between. CDR1 MNHEY and CDR2 SMNVEV come from the germline V gene (reference sequence). The CDR3 has 13 residues. The CDR3: CASSLRLNYGYTF. The CDR3, as DNA: TGTGCCAGCAGTTTAAGGCTCAACTATGGCTACACCTTC.

Only a few counts were recorded for this clonotype. The CDR3 region has the DNA TGTGCCAGCAGCCCATGGGACAGGGGGCAGGACACCATATATTTT. This encodes CASSPWDRGQDTIYF. The chain has TRBV7-2 and TRBJ1-3; 12 nucleotides line up with TRBD1. The CDR3 contains 15 residues. The junction had 7 bases not matched to a gene; V was cut back by 5 bases and J by 8 bases. The germline gives CDR1 SGHTA, CDR2 FQGNSA.